A single sample gave rise to the 27 T cell receptor beta chains below, sequenced in a study of shared clonotypes between healthy human individuals. The assay was immunoSEQ multiplex PCR, and TCRdb's table has in-frame clones only and misses some. The sample yields 300,000 to 400,000 clones, about 74% seen once. What was sequenced was memory CD4+ T cells sorted from blood. Subset meaning: CD45RA-negative fraction. These receptors were obtained from a man in his thirties or forties in good health.

This rearrangement joins TRBV5-1 to TRBJ1-1; maybe TRBD1 (5 bases). The length of the CDR3 is 14 residues. Germline CDR1 and CDR2: SGHRS and YFSETQ. Between the trimmed V and J ends, which lost 4 bases and 4 bases, there was a span of 14 bases. CDR3 in amino acids: CASSPTGGSTEAFF. The CDR3 DNA follows: TGCGCCAGCAGCCCGACCGGGGGATCCACTGAAGCTTTCTTT.

The chain recombines TRBV9 with TRBJ1-3; D possibly corresponds to TRBD1 (6 bases). V was cut by 3 bases and J by 8 bases, with 18 bases left in between. From germline, CDR1 is SGDLS and CDR2 YYNGEE. The CDR3 runs 15 residues. The CDR3 coding sequence is TGTGCCAGCAGCGGACAACAGGGATCGTATGACACCATATATTTT. Encoded protein: CASSGQQGSYDTIYF.

As to this clone: With a far larger clone one base away, a read error is the likely cause. Other DNA sequences in the sample encode the same CDR3. The chain couples TRBV2 to TRBJ2-7, with TRBD1 matching over 9 bases. The CDR3 is 15 amino acids. Germline CDR1 is SNHLY and CDR2 is FYNNEI. The ends lost 6 bases at V and 4 bases at J; junction bases unmatched: 10. This CDR3 reads CASSEQGANSYEQYF. The CDR3 nucleotides read TGTGCCAGCAGCGAACAGGGGGCGAACTCTTACGAGCAGTACTTC. Using reference TRBV2 and TRBJ2-7 for the parts outside the CDR3, the full variable domain is EPEVTQTPSHQVTQMGQEVILRCVPISNHLYFYWYRQILGQKVEFLVSFYNNEISEKSEIFDDQFSVERPDGSNFTLKIRSTKLEDSAMYFCASSEQGANSYEQYFGPGTRLTVT.

This clone was found a few times. The chain carries TRBV19 and TRBJ2-2, with D maybe TRBD1 (5 bases). Germline V gene data show CDR1 as LNHDA and CDR2 as SQIVND (reference sequence). Trimming left V 6 bases short and J 0 bases short, with 11 bases between. The CDR3 runs to 15 residues. The CDR3 bases are TGTGCCAGTAGGACTCAGGGTGCGAACACCGGGGAGCTGTTTTTT. Amino acid sequence: CASRTQGANTGELFF.

This chain links TRBV2 with TRBJ2-1, with D possibly being TRBD2 (5 bases). Trimming removed 8 bases at V and 5 bases at J, with 13 bases between. The CDR3 covers 13 residues. CDR1 is SNHLY and CDR2 is FYNNEI in the germline V gene. CDR3 nucleotides: TGTGCCAGCGAGCTAGCTCGAGACAATGAGCAGTTCTTC. Protein: CASELARDNEQFF.

The chain carries TRBV28 and TRBJ2-7; no clear D gene. CDR1 and CDR2 from the germline V gene are MDHEN and SYDVKM. V gave up 6 bases and J gave up 6 bases, with 12 bases separating them. The CDR3 has 12 residues. As DNA, the CDR3 is TGTGCCAGCAGCCCGATACGTCCCGAGCAGTACTTC. It is translated as CASSPIRPEQYF.

This chain uses TRBV5-6 with TRBJ1-1, with TRBD1 matching 8 bases. Germline values: CDR1 SGHDT, CDR2 YYEEEE. J gave up 5 bases and V 0 bases, and 15 bases lay outside the gene matches. The CDR3 is 18 amino acids. CDR3 coding DNA: TGTGCCAGCAGCTTGGCCATAAGGACAGGGAGCCTTGGGACTGAAGCTTTCTTT. Translating it yields CASSLAIRTGSLGTEAFF.

With regard to this clone: Different DNA sequences within this sample yield the same CDR3. The DNA for the CDR3 is TGCGCCAGCAGCTTAGGGGTAGAGACCCAGTACTTC. Amino acids: CASSLGVETQYF. The chain joins TRBV5-1 to TRBJ2-5; possible D gene TRBD1, 5 bases. The CDR3 runs to 12 residues. Germline-derived CDR1 and CDR2 are SGHRS and YFSETQ. V was cut by 2 bases and J by 4 bases, with 6 bases left in between.

V usage is TRBV5-4 and J usage is TRBJ2-7; D gene ambiguous. CDR3 length: 14 residues. CDR1 is SGHNT, CDR2 YYREEE, per germline (reference sequence). Trimming took off 0 bases at V and 2 bases at J, with 9 bases between the two ends. In DNA, the CDR3 is TGTGCCAGCAGCTTGGATACGGCGGCCTACGAGCAGTACTTC. It encodes CASSLDTAAYEQYF.

The chain is built from TRBV28 and TRBJ1-3; 8 nucleotides align to TRBD1. The V gene's germline CDR1 is MDHEN and CDR2 SYDVKM. Trimming took 3 bases from V and 0 from J; bases not matched to a gene: 13. This CDR3 comprises 19 residues. The CDR3 region is CASSFLEGTGGVSGNTIYF. In nucleotides, the CDR3 is TGTGCCAGCAGTTTCTTAGAAGGGACAGGAGGAGTCTCTGGAAACACCATATATTTT.

The table lists this clone with a few counts. The rearrangement links TRBV11-2 to TRBJ2-7, with 9 bases lining up with TRBD1. CDR1 is SGHAT, CDR2 FQNNGV, per germline. The CDR3 sequence is 16 residues long. J gave up 4 bases and V 5 bases, and 12 bases lay outside the gene matches. The CDR3 loop is CASSPLRRDRAYEQYF. As DNA, the CDR3 is TGTGCCAGCAGCCCCCTCAGACGGGACAGGGCGTACGAGCAGTACTTC.

The chain has TRBV2 and TRBJ1-4; 9 bases line up with TRBD1. The trim removed 11 bases at V and 7 bases at J, leaving 8 bases unmatched. Germline assignment: CDR1 SNHLY and CDR2 FYNNEI. The CDR3 totals 13 residues. CDR3 in amino acids: CAGTQGAVEKLFF. CDR3 sequence (DNA): TGTGCCGGCACACAGGGGGCGGTTGAAAAACTGTTTTTT.

This chain links TRBV4-3 with TRBJ1-5; D not resolved. The length of the CDR3 is 13 residues. The V end was cut by 4 bases, the J end by 7 bases, with 11 bases between. Germline V lookup: CDR1 LGHNA, CDR2 YSLEER. The CDR3 DNA follows: TGCGCCAGCAGCCCTTCCCCCGGGCAGCCCCAGCATTTT. Encoded protein: CASSPSPGQPQHF.

The V and J genes are TRBV10-3 and TRBJ2-1, with 12 bases identical to TRBD2. V was pared by 0 bases and J by 7 bases, with 7 bases of the junction left unmatched. This CDR3 has 17 amino acids. Germline lookup yields CDR1 ENHRY and CDR2 SYGVKD. CDR3 bases: TGTGCCATCAGTGAGTCGAGTCTAGCGGGAGGGCGGAATGAGCAGTTCTTC. Translated, it gives CAISESSLAGGRNEQFF.

The table lists this clone with a count of one. This rearrangement joins TRBV2 to TRBJ2-2; D is perhaps TRBD1 (6 bases). From germline, CDR1 is SNHLY and CDR2 FYNNEI. The CDR3 runs to 14 residues. V lost 4 bases to trimming and J lost 4 bases, with 10 bases between them. The CDR3 bases are TGTGCCAGCAGTGCGAACAGGGTCACCGGGGAGCTGTTTTTT. Translating gives CASSANRVTGELFF.

This clone has a count of ten or more. This sequence joins TRBV4-3 and TRBJ2-5, with 8 bases that match TRBD2. Trimming cost V 0 bases and J 4 bases; bases outside gene matches: 4. CDR3 length: 15 amino acids. CDR1 and CDR2 (germline): LGHNA, YSLEER. The CDR3 region is CASSQDWLAGETQYF. The CDR3 nucleotides are TGCGCCAGCAGCCAAGATTGGCTAGCGGGAGAGACCCAGTACTTC.

V and J are TRBV6-1 and TRBJ2-7; possible D gene TRBD2, 6 bases. The ends were cut back, 8 bases at V and 3 bases at J, with 20 bases in the middle. Looked up from germline, CDR1 is MNHNS and CDR2 is SASEGT. The CDR3 consists of 15 residues. This CDR3 reads CASSRAGRLDYEQYF. For the CDR3, the DNA is TGTGCCAGCTCCCGAGCGGGCAGGCTAGACTACGAGCAGTACTTC.

There are a few counts of this clone. V usage is TRBV2 and J usage is TRBJ2-1; possible D gene TRBD2, 5 bases. Germline V CDR1 and CDR2: SNHLY, FYNNEI. The CDR3 sequence is 15 residues long. The V end lost 4 bases, the J end lost 0 bases, and 10 bases lay between the germline ends. For the CDR3, the DNA is TGTGCCAGCAGTGGTTTAAGCGGCTCCTACAATGAGCAGTTCTTC. This translates into CASSGLSGSYNEQFF.

This chain uses TRBV30 with TRBJ1-1; 9 bases map to TRBD1. Germline V gene lookup returns CDR1 GTSNPN and CDR2 SVGIG (reference sequence). CDR3 length: 18 amino acids. The V gene end was trimmed by 7 bases and the J gene end by 0 bases; junction bases not matched to a gene: 18. CDR3 nucleotides: TGTGCCTACTTAGGGACAGGGAAAAGACTCATCATGAACACTGAAGCTTTCTTT. This translates into CAYLGTGKRLIMNTEAFF.

The V and J genes are TRBV6-6 and TRBJ1-1; D unclear. Germline V CDR1 and CDR2: MNHNY, SVGAGI (reference sequence). The CDR3 covers 13 residues. The ends were cut back, 2 bases at V and 7 bases at J, with 11 bases in the middle. CDR3 residues: CASSYTGSGEAFF. The CDR3 bases are TGTGCCAGCAGTTACACGGGGAGCGGTGAAGCTTTCTTT.

Worth noting for this clone: The final CDR3 position lacks the conserved phenylalanine or tryptophan, pointing to a likely read error. Because the CDR3's place on the DNA is in doubt, the DNA is left out and the CDR3 is given as listed by TCRdb. The chain joins TRBV10-3 to TRBJ1-2; the table's D call of TRBD1 was not tested on the DNA. CDR1 and CDR2 (germline): ENHRY, SYGVKD. The CDR3 is made up of 13 amino acids, end residues included. CDR3 residues: CAISESTGGPPLL.

This clone has just one count. The V call is TRBV2, the J call TRBJ2-1; D is uncertain. V lost 0 bases, J lost 13 bases, and 7 bases lay in between. CDR3 size: 11 residues. Germline lookup yields CDR1 SNHLY and CDR2 FYNNEI. CDR3 DNA: TGTGCCAGCAGTGAAGCGTTAGCCCAGTTCTTC. Translation: CASSEALAQFF.

The chain combines TRBV7-8 with TRBJ2-3; no clear D. Germline V gives CDR1 SGHVS, CDR2 FQNEAQ. The CDR3 length is 13 residues. The germline V and J ends were trimmed by 5 bases and 5 bases, with 11 bases remaining between them. In DNA form, the CDR3 reads TGTGCCAGCAGCCCTCTCCGCGGAGATACGCAGTATTTT. Protein product: CASSPLRGDTQYF.

This clone was observed many times. The J gene is TRBJ2-7, the V gene TRBV19; D perhaps matches TRBD1 (5 bases). Between the trimmed V and J ends, which lost 2 bases and 1 base, there was a span of 12 bases. The CDR3 covers 15 residues. The germline V gene encodes CDR1 LNHDA and CDR2 SQIVND (reference sequence). The CDR3 protein is CASSIIGQGSYEQYF. CDR3 sequence (DNA): TGTGCCAGTAGTATAATCGGGCAGGGATCCTACGAGCAGTACTTC.

The V call is TRBV29-1, the J call TRBJ1-1; 7 bases agree with TRBD1. The V gene end was trimmed by 4 bases and the J gene end by 4 bases; junction bases not matched to a gene: 6. The length of the CDR3 is 13 residues. Germline lookup yields CDR1 SQVTM and CDR2 ANQGSEA. CDR3 protein: CSVADRDITEAFF. In DNA form, the CDR3 reads TGCAGCGTTGCCGACAGGGATATCACTGAAGCTTTCTTT.

This clone has a count of ten or more. This chain uses TRBV6-1 with TRBJ2-3; D perhaps matches TRBD2 (5 bases). The CDR3 loop spans 15 amino acids. V lost 6 bases and J lost 3, with 16 bases in between. Germline CDR1 MNHNS, CDR2 SASEGT. The CDR3 DNA reads TGTGCCAGCAGCGCCGACCCTTGGGAGACAGATACGCAGTATTTT. Amino acids: CASSADPWETDTQYF.

CDR3 DNA sequence: TGTGCCAGCAGCTTGTATGGTCAGAAGGATTTCTTCGCTTTCTTT. It is translated as CASSLYGQKDFFAFF. The genes are TRBV5-5 and TRBJ1-1; no clear D. The V gene lost 1 base and the J gene lost 11 bases, with 21 bases spanning the gap. Per germline, CDR1 SGHKS and CDR2 YYEKEE (reference sequence). CDR3 length: 15 amino acids.